Below are 19 T cell receptor beta chains sequenced from a single sample in a study of glioma-infiltrating T cells (dated by TCRdb to the mid-2010s). Data came from an Illumina MiSeq. The iRepertoire nested amplicon-rescue multiplex PCR (arm-PCR) platform was used to amplify TCR alpha and beta CDR3 regions from RNA. The raw public data were reprocessed by TCRdb itself: fastp quality trimming at Q25, MiXCR clonotype calling, in-frame beta chains only. CDR3 protein sequences are deduplicated, and each keeps its most common genes and DNA. In this sample the table shows about 180,000 distinct CDR3 sequences, more than 35% of which occur a single time. Around 5.3% of the sample comes from the top ten. What was sequenced was glioma tissue, nonneoplastic brain tissue, or PBMCs (not recorded which). The receptors here all came from a human donor with low-grade glioma or glioblastoma, undergoing nonglioma brain surgery, or in good health (not recorded which).

The chain links TRBV29-1 to TRBJ2-1; the match to TRBD2 covers 7 bases. Germline loops: CDR1 SQVTM, CDR2 ANQGSEA. This CDR3 has 13 amino acids. With V trimmed by 4 bases and J by 10 bases, 10 bases remained unmatched. The CDR3 DNA follows: TGCAGCGTTGGACCTAGCGGAATCAAGGAGCAGTTCTTC. This gives the protein CSVGPSGIKEQFF.

Note on this clonotype: This may stem from a read error, because a much larger clone lies one nucleotide away. The chain employs TRBV28 and TRBJ2-5; 9 bases agree with TRBD2. The trim removed 2 bases at V and 7 bases at J, leaving 5 bases unmatched. From germline, CDR1 is MDHEN and CDR2 SYDVKM. This CDR3 comprises 14 residues. Here the CDR3 reads CASSLQTSGWTQYF. The CDR3 DNA is TGTGCCAGCAGTTTACAGACTAGCGGCTGGACCCAGTACTTC.

As concerns this clonotype: A much larger clone differs from this one at a single base, so this may be a read error. The rearrangement links TRBV7-6 to TRBJ2-5; 9 positions match TRBD2. CDR3 length: 14 amino acids. Looked up from germline, CDR1 is SGHVS and CDR2 is FNYEAQ. Trimming took 9 bases from V and 5 from J; bases not matched to a gene: 10. The CDR3 sequence: CARSPGLAGETQYF. DNA for the CDR3: TGTGCCAGAAGTCCGGGACTAGCCGGGGAGACCCAGTACTTC. The whole variable domain, remainder taken from reference TRBV7-6 and TRBJ2-5, is GAGVSQSPRYKVTKRGQDVALRCDPISGHVSLYWYRQALGQGPEFLTYFNYEAQQDKSGLPNDRFSAERPEGSISTLTIQRTEQRDSAMYRCARSPGLAGETQYFGPGTRLLVL.

As concerns this clonotype: A junction end diverges from the germline sequence, so it may reflect a read error. The rearrangement uses TRBV6-2 or TRBV6-3 and TRBJ1-3; the D is unclear. In germline, CDR1 is MNHEY, CDR2 SVGEGT. CDR3 length: 12 residues. CDR3 DNA: TGTGCCAGCCATTGCTCTGGAAACACCGTATATTTT. Its translation is CASHCSGNTVYF.

V is TRBV27 and J is TRBJ2-1, with D possibly matching TRBD2 (6 bases). This CDR3 spans 17 amino acids. Per germline, CDR1 MNHEY and CDR2 SMNVEV (reference sequence). V was cut by 9 bases and J by 7 bases, with 28 bases left in between. CDR3 nucleotides: TGTGCCAGAAGCTTATACTTCCGGTCTAGGGAGGCGAATGAGCAGTTCTTC. Translated: CARSLYFRSREANEQFF.

To note about this clonotype: Mismatch with germline at one junction end may stem from a read error. The chain combines TRBV4-1 with TRBJ2-5; D not resolved. The CDR3 is made up of 15 amino acids. Germline V gene sequence: CDR1 MGHRA, CDR2 YSYEKL. This CDR3 reads CASSQTTALQETKYF. CDR3 coding DNA: TGCGCCAGCAGCCAGACGACGGCTCTCCAAGAGACCAAGTACTTC.

The chain joins TRBV28 to TRBJ2-3; the match to TRBD2 covers 8 bases. There are 16 residues in the CDR3. Germline V gives CDR1 MDHEN, CDR2 SYDVKM. V gave up 2 bases and J gave up 6 bases; unmatched junction bases: 10. CDR3 bases: TGTGCCAGCAGTTTAGGTCCCAGCGGGAGAGTTGATACGCAGTATTTT. It specifies CASSLGPSGRVDTQYF. Combining the CDR3 with reference TRBV28 and TRBJ2-3 gives the whole variable domain DVKVTQSSRYLVKRTGEKVFLECVQDMDHENMFWYRQDPGLGLRLIYFSYDVKMKEKGDIPEGYSVSREKKERFSLILESASTNQTSMYLCASSLGPSGRVDTQYFGPGTRLTVL.

The sample holds a few counts of this clonotype. The DNA of the CDR3 is TGTGCCACCAGTCCTCGGGGCGGGAGCATACGAGAGACCCAGTACTTC. Translating gives CATSPRGGSIRETQYF. This chain joins TRBV24-1 and TRBJ2-5; 7 nucleotides agree with TRBD2. Germline trimming cut 6 bases from V and 4 bases from J; bases unmatched to any gene: 13. The V gene's germline CDR1 is KGHDR and CDR2 SFDVKD. The CDR3 length is 16 residues.

The V and J genes are TRBV6-2 or TRBV6-3 and TRBJ1-1; no clear D. Germline CDR1 is MNHEY and CDR2 is SVGEGT. V was trimmed by 7 bases and J by 0 bases, leaving 15 bases between them. CDR3 length: 15 amino acids. The CDR3 coding sequence is TGTGCCAGCATCTATCCCCCTGTGATGAACACTGAAGCTTTCTTT. It is translated as CASIYPPVMNTEAFF.

This clonotype has only a few counts. This chain joins TRBV19 and TRBJ1-3; no definite D call. The CDR3 length is 17 residues. Trimming shortened V by 3 bases and J by 0 bases, and 15 bases separated the two germline ends. Germline-derived CDR1 and CDR2 are LNHDA and SQIVND (reference sequence). CDR3 residues: CASSMWQNSRSGNTIYF. CDR3 bases: TGTGCCAGTAGTATGTGGCAGAACTCCCGCTCTGGAAACACCATATATTTT.

About this clonotype: A much larger clone sits a single nucleotide away, making a read error possible. This chain connects TRBV20-1 to TRBJ2-1; TRBD2 is a possible D gene (5 bases). Trimming shortened V by 7 bases and J by 8 bases, and 12 bases separated the two germline ends. Germline CDR1 DFQATT, CDR2 SNEGSKA (reference sequence). This CDR3 region has 11 residues. CDR3 DNA: TGCAGTGAGCGGAGCACCCATGAGCAGTTCTTC. Translated, it gives CSERSTHEQFF.

With respect to this clonotype: A read error may explain this, as a much larger clone is one base away. The genes are TRBV7-2 and TRBJ2-3; D is ambiguous. The CDR3 extends over 11 amino acids. V lost 5 bases and J lost 7, with 7 bases in between. Germline CDR1 and CDR2: SGHTA and FQGNSA. CDR3 protein: CASSLSNTQYF. The DNA for the CDR3 is TGTGCCAGCAGCCTTTCGAATACGCAGTATTTT.

This chain's CDR3 is CASSSSGNSYNEQFF. The CDR3 DNA is TGTGCCAGCAGCTCTAGCGGGAACTCCTACAATGAGCAGTTCTTC. The gene calls are TRBV7-8 and TRBJ2-1; 9 nucleotides line up with TRBD2. The trim removed 4 bases at V and 0 bases at J, leaving 1 base unmatched. Germline lookup yields CDR1 SGHVS and CDR2 FQNEAQ. CDR3 length equals 15 residues.

A word on this clonotype: This may stem from a read error, because a much larger clone lies one nucleotide away. Here the CDR3 DNA reads TGCAGCGTTGAGTACCAGGGTGGCACATATACGCAGTATTTT. Residues: CSVEYQGGTYTQYF. The chain has TRBV29-1 and TRBJ2-3, with D possibly matching TRBD1 (5 bases). Germline V gene data show CDR1 as SQVTM and CDR2 as ANQGSEA. CDR3 size: 14 residues.

The chain combines TRBV7-8 with TRBJ1-2; D might be TRBD1 (5 bases). Trimming shortened V by 4 bases and J by 3 bases, and 18 bases separated the two germline ends. The V gene's germline CDR1 is SGHVS and CDR2 FQNEAQ. The CDR3 has 16 amino acids. This CDR3 reads CASSSTPRGGDYGYTF. The CDR3 bases are TGTGCCAGCAGCTCAACTCCTCGGGGGGGGGACTATGGCTACACCTTC.

For this clonotype: Possible read error: a much larger clone is one base away. The chain joins TRBV6-1 to TRBJ1-5; D is possibly TRBD1 (5 bases). The CDR3 loop spans 15 amino acids. Looked up from germline, CDR1 is MNHNS and CDR2 is SASEGT. The CDR3 here is CASDIRHRSNQPKHF. The CDR3 DNA reads TGTGCCAGCGACATCCGGCACAGGAGCAATCAGCCCAAGCATTTT.

This clonotype occurred many times. The V and J genes are TRBV15 and TRBJ2-7; D gene unclear. This CDR3 comprises 13 residues. Per germline, CDR1 LNHNV and CDR2 YYDKDF (reference sequence). The germline V and J ends were trimmed by 0 bases and 5 bases, with 8 bases remaining between them. In DNA, the CDR3 is TGTGCCACCAGCAGAGATCTGTTACACGAGCAGTACTTC. It specifies CATSRDLLHEQYF. The variable domain in full, with the rest retrieved from reference TRBV15 and TRBJ2-7, is DAMVIQNPRYQVTQFGKPVTLSCSQTLNHNVMYWYQQKSSQAPKLLFHYYDKDFNNEADTPDNFQSRRPNTSFCFLDIRSPGLGDTAMYLCATSRDLLHEQYFGPGTRLTVT.

To note about this clonotype: An end of the junction does not agree with germline; a read error may underlie this. V is TRBV4-1 and J is TRBJ1-2, with 9 bases that match TRBD1. Germline CDR1 reads MGHRA; CDR2 reads YSYEKL. The CDR3 has 14 amino acids. In DNA form, the CDR3 reads TGCGCCAGCGGCCAAGGGGGACAGGGCTATGGCTACACCTTC. Amino acid sequence: CASGQGGQGYGYTF.

A word on this clonotype: Its ends do not fully match the called genes, so a read error is possible. V and J are TRBV6-2 or TRBV6-3 and TRBJ1-1; D might be TRBD1 (5 bases). The CDR3 is 17 amino acids. Germline lookup yields CDR1 MNHEY and CDR2 SVGEGT. In DNA form, the CDR3 reads TGTGCCAGCAGTTACCTGGGGCAGACAGCCATGAACACTCAAGCTTTCTTT. It translates to CASSYLGQTAMNTQAFF.